These 2 T cell receptor beta chains came from one sample sequenced in a study of shared clonotypes between healthy human individuals. Libraries were prepared by immunoSEQ multiplex PCR; TCRdb keeps only in-frame clonotypes and omits some of them. The sample lists roughly 2 million clones, nearly 97% occurring once. The sample was naive CD4+ T cells sorted from blood. Subset noted: CD45RA+ positively selected. The receptors derive from a man aged 18 to 35 in good health.

CDR3 in DNA: TGTGCCAGCAACAGGGACCCAACGGGCTACGAGCAGTACTTC. This codes for CASNRDPTGYEQYF. The chain is built from TRBV2 and TRBJ2-7; a possible D gene is TRBD1 (6 bases). V was pared by 7 bases and J by 3 bases, with 16 bases between. Germline V lookup: CDR1 SNHLY, CDR2 FYNNEI. The length of the CDR3 is 14 residues.

The CDR3 DNA is TGTGCCAGCAGAGATTCGAACACCGGGGAGCTGTTTTTT. Translating it yields CASRDSNTGELFF. The chain links TRBV27 to TRBJ2-2; no definite D call. This CDR3 spans 13 amino acids. Trimming shortened V by 6 bases and J by 0 bases, and 5 bases separated the two germline ends. Germline V gene data show CDR1 as MNHEY and CDR2 as SMNVEV (reference sequence).